This T cell receptor (beta chain) was obtained from a study of blood T cell repertoires in COVID-19. Whole-study context: Collection of acute and convalescent COVID-19 samples took place in the United States, Italy and Spain. PBMCs, B-cell-depleted T cells, or T cells were the source of the cDNA or gDNA that made up the material.

After removal of 1 base from V and 2 bases from J, the junction contained 8 bases not matched to a gene. The CDR3 has 17 residues. In germline, CDR1 is SGHTA, CDR2 FQGNSA. Per the original methods: Amplification from reference gene primers served as the basis for estimated nucleated cell counts. Clones were read by immunoSEQ multiplex PCR, and TCRdb kept only the in-frame ones, dropping some. V and J calls and clone size are given by that table; D and trimming were obtained from the DNA. Among over 250,000 clones, nearly 90% were seen once, and the ten largest hold roughly 1.9%. This chain connects TRBV7-2 to TRBJ2-3; 8 nucleotides match TRBD2. Sequences were obtained from PBMCs or T cells enriched from blood (not recorded which). The clonotype originates from a woman aged 55-75 years who had recovered from COVID-19. The CDR3 bases are TGTGCCAGCAGCTTAGAAGCGGCGGGAGGCCACACAGATACGCAGTATTTT. It is translated as CASSLEAAGGHTDTQYF. Drawing the rest from reference TRBV7-2 and TRBJ2-3, the complete variable domain is GAGVSQSPSNKVTEKGKDVELRCDPISGHTALYWYRQSLGQGLEFLIYFQGNSAPDKSGLPSDRFSAERTGGSVSTLTIQRTQQEDSAVYLCASSLEAAGGHTDTQYFGPGTRLTVL.